The 18 T cell receptor beta chains below all came from one sample that was sequenced in a study of cytomegalovirus exposure and HLA in healthy donors. The PCR used 60 Vbeta and 13 Jbeta primers. Produced via immunoSEQ multiplex PCR; TCRdb's table is partial and in-frame only. The data hold some 170,000 clones, with roughly 85% observed a single time. The specimen was PBMCs. Receptor source: a man aged 40-49 years in good health and CMV-seronegative.

The J gene is TRBJ2-2, the V gene TRBV11-3, with 7 bases matching TRBD2. Trimming cost V 4 bases and J 6 bases; bases outside gene matches: 14. The CDR3 is 17 amino acids. The germline gives CDR1 SGHNT, CDR2 YENEEA. The CDR3: CASSSSPTSSLSGELFF. CDR3 bases: TGTGCCAGCAGCTCTTCACCGACTAGCTCTCTCTCCGGGGAGCTGTTTTTT.

The chain recombines TRBV2 with TRBJ2-3, with 8 bases matching TRBD2. Trimming removed 5 bases from V and 0 bases from J; junction bases left unmatched: 4. CDR3 size: 15 residues. Germline CDR1 is SNHLY and CDR2 is FYNNEI. The CDR3 sequence is CASSRLASSTDTQYF. The CDR3 DNA is TGTGCCAGCAGTCGACTAGCGTCGAGCACAGATACGCAGTATTTT.

This clone was observed a few times. V is TRBV30 and J is TRBJ1-4, with D possibly matching TRBD1 (6 bases). Trimming pared 2 bases from V and 2 bases from J, leaving 15 bases between. Germline V gene data show CDR1 as GTSNPN and CDR2 as SVGIG (reference sequence). The CDR3 length is 16 residues. The chain's CDR3 is CAWSPQGVVTNEKLFF. The CDR3, as DNA: TGTGCCTGGAGTCCACAGGGAGTGGTCACTAATGAAAAACTGTTTTTT.

V is TRBV2 and J is TRBJ1-2; 9 bases agree with TRBD1. The CDR3 sequence is 13 residues long. CDR1 and CDR2 from the germline V gene are SNHLY and FYNNEI. Trimming removed 3 bases from V and 12 bases from J; junction bases left unmatched: 8. The CDR3 DNA is TGTGCCAGCAGTGAGGCCCGGACAGGGGATCACACCTTC. This codes for CASSEARTGDHTF.

Here the CDR3 DNA reads TGTGCCAGCAGTAAGACGGGACAGCCTAATGAAAAACTGTTTTTT. Its protein product is CASSKTGQPNEKLFF. The V gene is TRBV2, the J gene TRBJ1-4; 7 positions match TRBD1. V gave up 5 bases and J gave up 3 bases; unmatched junction bases: 6. The CDR3 totals 15 residues. Germline CDR1 is SNHLY and CDR2 is FYNNEI.

The rearrangement joins TRBV30 to TRBJ2-3, with 11 bases identical to TRBD2. The CDR3 contains 14 residues. Per the germline V gene, CDR1 is GTSNPN and CDR2 is SVGIG (reference sequence). The ends lost 3 bases at V and 2 bases at J; junction bases unmatched: 1. Here the CDR3 DNA reads TGTGCCTGGAGGACTAGCGGGAACACAGATACGCAGTATTTT. It yields the protein CAWRTSGNTDTQYF.

The chain recombines TRBV6-1 with TRBJ1-2; tentatively, D is TRBD1 (5 bases). The CDR3 has 13 amino acids. V lost 8 bases and J lost 2, with 12 bases in between. CDR1 is MNHNS and CDR2 is SASEGT in the germline V gene. CDR3 DNA: TGTGCCAGCTCGACAGCCACAAACTATGGCTACACCTTC. This sequence encodes CASSTATNYGYTF.

V and J are TRBV11-2 and TRBJ2-5, with D unresolved. The CDR3 consists of 15 residues. CDR1 SGHAT and CDR2 FQNNGV come from the germline V gene. V lost 1 base and J 2 bases, leaving 11 bases between the germline ends. CDR3: CASSLVFRQQETQYF. CDR3 sequence (DNA): TGTGCCAGCAGCTTAGTATTCAGGCAGCAAGAGACCCAGTACTTC.

The chain has TRBV28 and TRBJ2-1, with D maybe TRBD2 (6 bases). CDR1 and CDR2 from the germline V gene are MDHEN and SYDVKM. The CDR3 is 15 amino acids. Trimming shortened V by 7 bases and J by 2 bases, and 15 bases separated the two germline ends. The chain's CDR3 is CASTVGGIPYNEQFF. The CDR3 DNA follows: TGTGCCAGCACCGTAGGCGGGATCCCCTACAATGAGCAGTTCTTC.

This clone has only a few counts. The chain has TRBV5-1 and TRBJ2-5; tentatively, D is TRBD1 (6 bases). The DNA matches TRBJ2-7 better at its end, which makes the J call doubtful. The CDR3 spans 14 residues. Germline CDR1 SGHRS, CDR2 YFSETQ. CDR3 nucleotides: TGCGCCAGCAGCTTGGCGGGACAATCCTACGAGCAGTACTTC. As protein: CASSLAGQSYEQYF.

This chain joins TRBV5-1 and TRBJ1-1; TRBD1 agrees at 9 bases. This CDR3 has 14 amino acids. J gave up 11 bases and V 4 bases, and 12 bases lay outside the gene matches. Looked up from germline, CDR1 is SGHRS and CDR2 is YFSETQ. CDR3 protein: CASSIGTGGGRAFF. CDR3 nucleotide sequence: TGCGCCAGCAGCATCGGAACAGGGGGCGGTCGGGCTTTCTTT.

The V call is TRBV29-1, the J call TRBJ2-3, with D perhaps TRBD1 (6 bases). Germline V CDR1 and CDR2: SQVTM, ANQGSEA. The CDR3 totals 13 residues. V shed 7 bases and J shed 2 bases, with 13 bases lying between them. The DNA of the CDR3 is TGCAGCGGGGACAACTATAACACAGATACGCAGTATTTT. Its translation: CSGDNYNTDTQYF.

This chain uses TRBV4-1 with TRBJ2-1; 10 bases line up with TRBD1. CDR3 length: 14 amino acids. Germline CDR1 and CDR2: MGHRA and YSYEKL. The V and J ends lost 5 bases and 5 bases, in that order; junction bases with no gene match: 3. The CDR3 region is CASSGTGVHNEQFF. CDR3 coding DNA: TGCGCCAGCAGCGGGACAGGGGTACACAATGAGCAGTTCTTC.

About this clone itself: At one end, the junction sequence differs from germline, possibly due to a read error. The chain carries TRBV7-9 and TRBJ2-3; a weak D match, TRBD2 (5 bases). CDR3 length equals 12 residues. Germline assignment: CDR1 SEHNR and CDR2 FQNEAQ (reference sequence). DNA for the CDR3: TGTTCCAGCAGCTGGACTGTCAATACGCAGTATTTT. Its protein product is CSSSWTVNTQYF.

The rearrangement joins TRBV6-6 to TRBJ1-2; 7 bases align to TRBD1. In germline, CDR1 is MNHNY, CDR2 SVGAGI (reference sequence). V gave up 6 bases and J gave up 4 bases; unmatched junction bases: 11. This CDR3 is 15 amino acids long. The CDR3 protein is CASRSSTGTVYGYTF. As DNA, the CDR3 is TGTGCCAGCAGGAGCTCTACCGGGACAGTCTATGGCTACACCTTC.

Comment on this clone: One junction end disagrees with the germline gene, perhaps due to a read error. In DNA form, the CDR3 reads TGTGCCATCAGCAGAGGGGGGGGGCGCGGAAACACCATATATTTT. Its protein is CAISRGGGRGNTIYF. The chain employs TRBV15 and TRBJ1-3, with TRBD1 as a possible D gene (6 bases). Germline V gives CDR1 LNHNV, CDR2 YYDKDF (reference sequence). The CDR3 extends over 15 amino acids. Full variable domain (missing parts from reference TRBV15 and TRBJ1-3): DAMVIQNPRYQVTQFGKPVTLSCSQTLNHNVMYWYQQKSSQAPKLLFHYYDKDFNNEADTPDNFQSRRPNTSFCFLDIRSPGLGDTAMYLCAISRGGGRGNTIYFGEGSWLTVV.

The chain uses TRBV14 and TRBJ2-6, with 8 nucleotides matching TRBD1. In germline, CDR1 is SGHDN, CDR2 FVKESK. The CDR3 spans 21 residues. V lost 3 bases to trimming and J lost 0 bases; unmatched junction nucleotides: 16. DNA for the CDR3: TGTGCCAGCAGCCACCTGCCAATTAACCGGGACAGGCTCTCTGGGGCCAACGTCCTGACTTTC. Its protein product is CASSHLPINRDRLSGANVLTF.

The V gene is TRBV11-2, the J gene TRBJ2-7; D call uncertain. CDR1 SGHAT and CDR2 FQNNGV come from the germline V gene. V lost 5 bases and J 0 bases, leaving 11 bases between the germline ends. The CDR3 is 14 amino acids. CDR3 in amino acids: CASSLPASSYEQYF. The CDR3, as DNA: TGTGCCAGCAGCCTCCCGGCTAGCTCCTACGAGCAGTACTTC.